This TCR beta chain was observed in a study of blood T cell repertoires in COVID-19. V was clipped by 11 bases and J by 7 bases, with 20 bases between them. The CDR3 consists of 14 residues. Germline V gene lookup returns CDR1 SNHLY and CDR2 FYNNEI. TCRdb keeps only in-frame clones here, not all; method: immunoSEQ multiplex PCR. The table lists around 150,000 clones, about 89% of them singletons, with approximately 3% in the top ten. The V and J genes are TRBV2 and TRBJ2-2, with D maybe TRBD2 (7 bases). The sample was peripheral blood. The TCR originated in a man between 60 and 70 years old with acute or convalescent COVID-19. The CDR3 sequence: CAGDGGRRGGELFF. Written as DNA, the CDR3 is TGTGCCGGCGACGGGGGGCGGAGGGGCGGGGAGCTGTTTTTT.